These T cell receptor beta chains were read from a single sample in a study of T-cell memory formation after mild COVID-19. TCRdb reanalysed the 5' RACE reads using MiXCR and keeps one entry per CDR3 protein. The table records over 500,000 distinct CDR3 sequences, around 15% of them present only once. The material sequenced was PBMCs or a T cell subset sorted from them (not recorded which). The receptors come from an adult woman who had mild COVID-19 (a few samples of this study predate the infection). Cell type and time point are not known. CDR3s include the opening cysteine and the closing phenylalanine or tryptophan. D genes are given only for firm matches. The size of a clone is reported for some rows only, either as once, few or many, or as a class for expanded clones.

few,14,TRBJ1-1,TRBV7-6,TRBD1,TGTGCCAGCAGCTTGACAGGGGAGAACACTGAAGCTTTCTTT,CASSLTGENTEAFF
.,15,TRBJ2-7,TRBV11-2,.,TGTGCCAGCAGCTTAGATACGGGCTACAGGTACGAGCAGTACTTC,CASSLDTGYRYEQYF
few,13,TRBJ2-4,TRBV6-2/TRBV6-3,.,TGTGCCAGCAGCTCCCCGGACAGTGTCATTCAGTACTTC,CASSSPDSVIQYF
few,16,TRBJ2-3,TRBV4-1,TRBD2,TGCGCCAGCAGCCAGGGGGGGTACAGGTACACAGATACGCAGTATTTT,CASSQGGYRYTDTQYF
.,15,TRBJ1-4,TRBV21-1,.,TGTGCCAGCAGCAGCTCTGAGGGCGAAGGTGAAAAACTGTTTTTT,CASSSSEGEGEKLFF
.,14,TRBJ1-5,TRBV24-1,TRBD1,TGTGCCACCGGGACAGGCTATAGCAATCAGCCCCAGCATTTT,CATGTGYSNQPQHF
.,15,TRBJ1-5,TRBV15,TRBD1,TGTGCCACCAGCATCACAGGGGGCGGCAATCAGCCCCAGCATTTT,CATSITGGGNQPQHF
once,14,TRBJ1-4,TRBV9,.,TGTGCCAGCAGCCTAAAAGGGACACCCGAAAAACTGTTTTTT,CASSLKGTPEKLFF
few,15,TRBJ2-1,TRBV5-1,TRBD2,TGCGCCAGCAGCCGTGGGCTAGCGGGAGACAATGAGCAGTTCTTC,CASSRGLAGDNEQFF
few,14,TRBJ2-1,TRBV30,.,TGTGCCTGGAGCCGGGATAGCTCCTACAATGAGCAGTTCTTC,CAWSRDSSYNEQFF
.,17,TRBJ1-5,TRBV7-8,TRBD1,TGTGCCAGCAGCCACTTAACGACAACAGGGGGCAATCAGCCCCAGCATTTT,CASSHLTTTGGNQPQHF
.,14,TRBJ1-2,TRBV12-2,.,TGTGCAAGTCGCTTAGTGGGGGACCGGCGGGACTACACCTTC,CASRLVGDRRDYTF
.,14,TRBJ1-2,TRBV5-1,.,TGCGCCAGCAAGAGGACAGAAAATAACTATGGCTACACCTTC,CASKRTENNYGYTF
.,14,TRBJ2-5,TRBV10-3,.,TGTGCCATCAGTGAAGGAGTTAGGCAAGAGACCCAGTACTTC,CAISEGVRQETQYF
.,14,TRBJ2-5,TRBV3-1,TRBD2,TGTGCCAGCAGCCAGGGACTAGTCGGAGAGACCCAGTACTTC,CASSQGLVGETQYF
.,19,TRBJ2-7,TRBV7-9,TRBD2,TGTGCCAGCAGCTCACCTCGTAGACTAGCGGGAGGGCCGATGTACGAGCAGTACTTC,CASSSPRRLAGGPMYEQYF
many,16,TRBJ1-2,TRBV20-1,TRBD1,TGCAGTGCCCCCCCCGGGACAGGGGGGATAAACTATGGCTACACCTTC,CSAPPGTGGINYGYTF
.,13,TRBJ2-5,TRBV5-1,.,TGCGCCAGCACCGAATGGGGGAGAGAGACCCAGTACTTC,CASTEWGRETQYF
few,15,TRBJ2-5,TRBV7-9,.,TGTGCCAGCAGCCATCCCGGTGTCCCCAACCGTTCCCAGTACTTC,CASSHPGVPNRSQYF
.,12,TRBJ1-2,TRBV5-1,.,TGCGCCAGCAGCTTGGCCGAGTATGGCTACACCTTC,CASSLAEYGYTF
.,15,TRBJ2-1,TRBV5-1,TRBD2,TGCGCCAGCACCAGGACTAGCGGGGCGTACAATGAGCAGTTCTTC,CASTRTSGAYNEQFF
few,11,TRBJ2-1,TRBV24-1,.,TGTGCCACCGGAAATAACAATGAGCAGTTCTTC,CATGNNNEQFF
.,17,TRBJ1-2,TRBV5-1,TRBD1,TGCGCCAGCAGCGTAAGCTCCGGGACAGCCACTAACTATGGCTACACCTTC,CASSVSSGTATNYGYTF
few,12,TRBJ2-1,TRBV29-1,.,TGCAGCGTCATAGGGTCCTACAATGAGCAGTTCTTC,CSVIGSYNEQFF
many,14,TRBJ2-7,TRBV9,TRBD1,TGTGCCAGCAGCATCGGGACAGGGGCCTACGAGCAGTACTTC,CASSIGTGAYEQYF
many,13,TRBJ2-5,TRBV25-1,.,TGTGCCAGCAGTGAGGACCTACCGGAGACCCAGTACTTC,CASSEDLPETQYF
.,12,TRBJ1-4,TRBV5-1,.,TGCGCCAGCAGCCCGGCGGGGGAAAAACTGTTTTTT,CASSPAGEKLFF
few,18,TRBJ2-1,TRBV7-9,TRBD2,TGTGCCAGCAGCTTAGCCCTAAACCTAGCGGGGAGCAACAATGAGCAGTTCTTC,CASSLALNLAGSNNEQFF
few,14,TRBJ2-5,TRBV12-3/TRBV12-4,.,TGTGCCAGCAGTTTAGCTACTAGACAAGAGACCCAGTACTTC,CASSLATRQETQYF
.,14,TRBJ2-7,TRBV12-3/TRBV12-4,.,TGTGCCAGCAGTTTTGCCTCCAACCCCTACGAGCAGTACTTC,CASSFASNPYEQYF
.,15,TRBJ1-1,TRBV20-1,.,TGCAGTGCTGGTAGTCGGACCCTAGTGAACACTGAAGCTTTCTTT,CSAGSRTLVNTEAFF
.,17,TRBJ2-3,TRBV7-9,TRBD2,TGTGCCAGCAGCTTGGGACTAGCGGGAGCGCTCACAGATACGCAGTATTTT,CASSLGLAGALTDTQYF
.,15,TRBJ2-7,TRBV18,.,TGTGCCAGCTCACCTGGGGCGTCGGCCTCCTACGAGCAGTACTTC,CASSPGASASYEQYF
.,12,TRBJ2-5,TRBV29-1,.,TGCAGCGTTGCGGGCTACCAAGAGACCCAGTACTTC,CSVAGYQETQYF
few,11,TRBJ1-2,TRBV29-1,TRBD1,TGCAGCGTTGGAGGGACAGAGGTTAGGACCTTC,CSVGGTEVRTF
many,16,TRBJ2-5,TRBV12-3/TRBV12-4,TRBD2,TGTGCCAGCAGTCTAGGACTAGCGGGGGGGATCGAGACCCAGTACTTC,CASSLGLAGGIETQYF
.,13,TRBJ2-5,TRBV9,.,TGTGCCAGCAGCGCCCGGACAGTTGGGACCCAGTACTTC,CASSARTVGTQYF
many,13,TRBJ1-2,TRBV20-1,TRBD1,TGCAGTGCTTCCGGGACAGGGGAGACGGGCTACACCTTC,CSASGTGETGYTF
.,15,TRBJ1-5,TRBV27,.,TGTGCCAGCCGTCGGGCATACGCTAGCAATCAGCCCCAGCATTTT,CASRRAYASNQPQHF
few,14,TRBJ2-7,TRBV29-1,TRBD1,TGCAGCGTGAGACCCGGGACAGGGAACTACGAGCAGTACTTC,CSVRPGTGNYEQYF
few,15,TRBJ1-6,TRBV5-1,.,TGCGCCAGCAGCCTTTCTCAGGGGAGCGGTTCACCCCTCCACTTT,CASSLSQGSGSPLHF
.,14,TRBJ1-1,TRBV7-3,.,TGTGCCAGCAGCTTGCATCTAGGGGACACTGAAGCTTTCTTT,CASSLHLGDTEAFF
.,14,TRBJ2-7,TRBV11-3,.,TGTGCCAGCAGCTATGACGCATCCTCCTACGAGCAGTACTTC,CASSYDASSYEQYF
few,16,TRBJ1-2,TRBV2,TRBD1,TGTGCCAGCAGTCTCCAGACAGGGATTACGTTTCAGGGCTACACCTTC,CASSLQTGITFQGYTF
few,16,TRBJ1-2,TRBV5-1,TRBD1,TGCGCCAGCAGCTTGCGCTTGACAGGGGGGGACGGTGGCTACACCTTC,CASSLRLTGGDGGYTF
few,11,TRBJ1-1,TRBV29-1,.,TGCAGCGTCCGCATCACTGGTGAAGCTTTCTTT,CSVRITGEAFF
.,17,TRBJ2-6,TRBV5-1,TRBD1,TGCGCCAGCAGCTTGCGAGGGGGCAGCTCTGGGGCCAACGTCCTGACTTTC,CASSLRGGSSGANVLTF
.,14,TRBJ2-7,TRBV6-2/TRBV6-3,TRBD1,TGTGCCAGCAGTCCGGGACAGGAAAACCACGAGCAGTACTTC,CASSPGQENHEQYF
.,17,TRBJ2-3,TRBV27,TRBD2,TGTGCCAGCAGCTCGACTAGCGGGGTGGGCGGCACAGATACGCAGTATTTT,CASSSTSGVGGTDTQYF
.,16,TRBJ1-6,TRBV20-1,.,TGCAGTGCTAGTTCTTTAGGTACGGACTATAATTCACCCCTCCACTTT,CSASSLGTDYNSPLHF